Listed below are T cell receptor beta chains from one sample, sequenced in a study of PD-1 blockade in mismatch repair-deficient tumors. The data were produced by immunoSEQ multiplex PCR, yet TCRdb's version contains in-frame clones alone and is incomplete. Here the sample spans around 50,000 clones, approximately 78% being singletons. Material: peripheral blood, obtained 4 weeks after starting pembrolizumab. The receptors were sampled from an adult with mismatch repair-deficient cancer. Each CDR3 is given with its conserved first and last residue.

v_call | cdr3_aa
TRBV11-2 | CASSANLGSYGYTF
TRBV7-9 | CASSFGGLDSYEQYF
TRBV7-6 | CASSLVPLASVYNEQFF
TRBV4-2 | CASSQDVAGNYGYTF
TRBV7-2 | CASSSRDRAIGELFF
TRBV30 | CAWSAPLGAFQKLFF
TRBV6-5 | CASSAGDNEQFF
TRBV27 | CASSFVPSYNEQFF
TRBV30 | CALHSREDYNEQFF
TRBV6-1 | CASSDSAGRTTQYF